The TCR beta chain described here comes from a study of Ad26.COV2.S vaccination and SARS-CoV-2 variants. Method: immunoSEQ multiplex PCR; TCRdb's copy keeps in-frame clones and lacks some. The sample carries 290,000 or so clones, over 75% recorded once. This clone was seen only a few times. The sample's treatment: about 20 received Ad26.COV2.S at low or high dose, single or two shots; 5 received placebo; per-sample allocation not given. Repertoires come from day 63 after the first vaccine or placebo injection. Germline values: CDR1 SNHLY, CDR2 FYNNEI. Trimming cost V 6 bases and J 6 bases, with 12 bases left between them. The CDR3 runs to 14 residues.

J is TRBJ1-6 and V is TRBV2; D perhaps matches TRBD1 (5 bases). The receptor comes from a person aged 18-65 years who received the Ad26.COV2.S COVID-19 vaccine or a placebo. The specimen comprised peripheral blood, sampled in a trial of Ad26.COV2.S vaccine versus placebo. CDR3: CASSVDGGNSPLHF. The DNA of the CDR3 is TGTGCCAGCAGCGTGGACGGGGGTAATTCACCCCTCCACTTT. The entire variable domain, with the rest obtained from reference TRBV2 and TRBJ1-6, is as follows: EPEVTQTPSHQVTQMGQEVILRCVPISNHLYFYWYRQILGQKVEFLVSFYNNEISEKSEIFDDQFSVERPDGSNFTLKIRSTKLEDSAMYFCASSVDGGNSPLHFGNGTRLTVT.